The entry below describes one TCR beta chain. Its antigen is not identified. The missing CDR3 end, 3 residues past where the read stops, is filled in from the germline J gene. The data were produced by immunoSEQ multiplex PCR, yet TCRdb's version contains in-frame clones alone and is incomplete. The specimen's table records about 31,000 clones. Germline V lookup: CDR1 SEHNR, CDR2 FQNEAQ (reference sequence). The CDR3 contains 13 residues. V dropped 5 bases and J dropped 8 bases, with 10 bases sitting between them. The data are from a study of T cells in women clearing cervical HPV infection. For the study at large: Case blood was drawn when the lesion was first found; control blood after infection became undetectable. The study, taken as a whole, reports: T-cell numbers per sample were unknown and may explain richness differences. CIN3+ cases had significantly higher TCR repertoire richness than controls, but evenness did not differ. It is unknown whether associations predate infection; no effector/memory or HPV-specific sorting.

V and J are TRBV7-9 and TRBJ1-6, with D maybe TRBD1 (5 bases). Sequencing used blood buffy coat. This sequence originates from a woman between 18 and 70 years old with a cervical HPV16 infection that either progressed to CIN3+ or cleared (not recorded which). The CDR3 spells CASSHGGDSPLHF. The part of the CDR3 DNA that was read is TGTGCCAGCAGCCACGGGGGAGATTCACCC.